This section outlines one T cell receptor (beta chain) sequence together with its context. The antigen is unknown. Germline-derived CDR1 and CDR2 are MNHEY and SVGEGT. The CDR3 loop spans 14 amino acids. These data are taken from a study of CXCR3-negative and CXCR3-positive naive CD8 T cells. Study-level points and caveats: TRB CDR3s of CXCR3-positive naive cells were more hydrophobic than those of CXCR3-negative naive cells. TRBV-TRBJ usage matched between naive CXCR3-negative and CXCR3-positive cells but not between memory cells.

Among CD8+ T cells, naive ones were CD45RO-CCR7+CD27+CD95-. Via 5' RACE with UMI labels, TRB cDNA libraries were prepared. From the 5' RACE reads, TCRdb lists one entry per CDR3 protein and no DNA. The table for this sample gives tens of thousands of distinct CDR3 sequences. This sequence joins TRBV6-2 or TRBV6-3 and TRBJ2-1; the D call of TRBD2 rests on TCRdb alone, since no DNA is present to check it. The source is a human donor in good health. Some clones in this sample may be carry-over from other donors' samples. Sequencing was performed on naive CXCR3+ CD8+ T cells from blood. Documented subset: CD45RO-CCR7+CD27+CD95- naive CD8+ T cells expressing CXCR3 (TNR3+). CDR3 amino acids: CASSPGTSYNEQFF.